This section outlines one T cell receptor (beta chain) sequence together with its context. Study processing details: By means of reference gene primer amplification, nucleated cell counts were estimated. Clones were read by immunoSEQ multiplex PCR, and TCRdb kept only the in-frame ones, dropping some. The DNA was the basis for D and trimming; V, J and clone size are from that table. The profile shows a few hundred thousand clones, roughly nine tenths of them singletons. Germline V gene data show CDR1 as SNHLY and CDR2 as FYNNEI. The V end was cut by 5 bases, the J end by 5 bases, with 16 bases between. This CDR3 has 14 amino acids. Seattle's cohort entered during active infection and was followed longitudinally. This sample is part of a study of blood T cell repertoires in COVID-19. Across the study: Spain, Italy and the United States supplied samples that represented acute and convalescent COVID-19.

V gene TRBV2 combines with J gene TRBJ2-7; possible D gene TRBD2, 5 bases. The sample was peripheral blood. The sequence was obtained from a woman aged 30 to 39 with COVID-19, enrolled during active disease. The CDR3 coding sequence is TGTGCCAGCAGTCAATCCCGGGGTTTTCACGAGCAGTACTTC. Protein product: CASSQSRGFHEQYF.